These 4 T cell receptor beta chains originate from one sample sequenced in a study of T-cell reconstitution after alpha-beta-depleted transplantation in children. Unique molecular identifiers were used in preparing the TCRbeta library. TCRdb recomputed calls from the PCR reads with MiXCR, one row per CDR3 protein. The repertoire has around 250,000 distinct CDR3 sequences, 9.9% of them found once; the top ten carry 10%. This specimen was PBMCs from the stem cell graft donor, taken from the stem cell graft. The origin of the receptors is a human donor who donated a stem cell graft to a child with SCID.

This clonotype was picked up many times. CDR3 DNA: TGTGCCAGCAGCGTAGGAAACTTTCCAAGGGAGACCCAGTACTTC. This codes for CASSVGNFPRETQYF. The gene calls are TRBV9 and TRBJ2-5, with D unclear. Trimming shortened V by 0 bases and J by 5 bases, and 14 bases separated the two germline ends. This CDR3 spans 15 amino acids. Germline assignment: CDR1 SGDLS and CDR2 YYNGEE.

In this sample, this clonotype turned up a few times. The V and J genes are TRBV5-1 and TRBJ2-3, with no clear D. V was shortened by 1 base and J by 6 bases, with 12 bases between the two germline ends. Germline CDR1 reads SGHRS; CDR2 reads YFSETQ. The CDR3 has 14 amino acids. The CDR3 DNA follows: TGCGCCAGCAGCTTGTTTGGCTCCGGGGATACGCAGTATTTT. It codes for CASSLFGSGDTQYF.

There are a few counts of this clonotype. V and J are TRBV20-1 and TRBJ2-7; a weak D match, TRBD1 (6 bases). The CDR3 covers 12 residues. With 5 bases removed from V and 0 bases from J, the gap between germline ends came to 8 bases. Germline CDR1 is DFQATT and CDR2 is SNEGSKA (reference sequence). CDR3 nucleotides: TGCAGTGCTGGACAGCTCTCCTACGAGCAGTACTTC. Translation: CSAGQLSYEQYF.

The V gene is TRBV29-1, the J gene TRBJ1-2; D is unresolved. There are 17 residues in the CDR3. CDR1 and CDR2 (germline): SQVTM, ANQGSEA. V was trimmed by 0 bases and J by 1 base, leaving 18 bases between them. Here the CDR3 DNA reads TGCAGCGTTGAAGATCGGCAAAGGGCCAGGCTTAACTATGGCTACACCTTC. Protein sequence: CSVEDRQRARLNYGYTF.